This TCR beta chain was identified in a study of persistence of HIV-infected CD4 T cells. The stimulus was an HIV-1 Gag 15-mer peptide pool, roughly 1 ug/peptide/mL. Responding CD4+ T cells were sorted by upregulation of both CD40 ligand and CD69. Sequencing used immunoSEQ version 4 in survey mode. Sequencing used immunoSEQ multiplex PCR; TCRdb keeps in-frame clones, though not all of them. The data show about 25,000 clones, approximately 79% seen once. Comments on this clone: Antigen: not known.

The TCR originated in an adult man with HIV who was CMV-seropositive. This material consisted of CD4+ T cells sorted from PBMCs after roughly 18-hour stimulation, taken from a patient who received antiretroviral therapy.

CDR3 protein: CASSTGTTGELFF. CDR3 bases: TGTGCCAGTAGTACGGGGACTACCGGGGAGCTGTTTTTT. The J gene is TRBJ2-2, the V gene TRBV19; TRBD2 might be the D (6 bases). The CDR3 totals 13 residues. Per germline, CDR1 LNHDA and CDR2 SQIVND (reference sequence). Between the trimmed V and J ends, which lost 4 bases and 5 bases, there was a span of 8 bases. The full variable domain, in which reference TRBV19 and TRBJ2-2 provide the parts outside the CDR3, is DGGITQSPKYLFRKEGQNVTLSCEQNLNHDAMYWYRQDPGQGLRLIYYSQIVNDFQKGDIAEGYSVSREKKESFPLTVTSAQKNPTAFYLCASSTGTTGELFFGEGSRLTVL.